The 18 T cell receptor beta chains reported below all come from one sample, sequenced in a study of identical twins. Using its own MiXCR run on the 5' RACE reads, TCRdb lists one record per CDR3 protein. Of 1.5 million to 2 million distinct CDR3 sequences listed, around 29% are singletons. Material: cord blood. All receptors derive from a newborn girl in good health.

This chain uses TRBV21-1 with TRBJ2-1; the table's TRBD2 call for D was not verified on the DNA. TRBV21-1 is a pseudogene segment. The CDR3 is 18 amino acids. CDR3 in amino acids: CASSKLGISGSPYNEQFF. CDR3 DNA sequence: TGTGCCAGCAGCAAATTGGGGATTAGCGGATCGCCCTACAATGAGCAGTTCTTC.

The table lists this clonotype with a few counts. The CDR3 reads CATSDPSINSYNEQFF. In DNA, the CDR3 is TGTGCCACCAGTGACCCCTCTATCAACTCCTACAATGAGCAGTTCTTC. V usage is TRBV24-1 and J usage is TRBJ2-1, with unresolved D. This CDR3 has 16 residues. Deletions cut 4 bases from V and 0 bases from J, with 12 bases between. Germline V gives CDR1 KGHDR, CDR2 SFDVKD.

This clonotype was observed a few times. The chain combines TRBV24-1 with TRBJ2-3; D gene ambiguous. This CDR3 contains 14 residues. In germline, CDR1 is KGHDR, CDR2 SFDVKD. Between the trimmed V and J ends, which lost 9 bases and 4 bases, there was a span of 16 bases. CDR3 nucleotides: TGTGCCACCTCTCAGGCCCTAACTTCAGATACGCAGTATTTT. This encodes CATSQALTSDTQYF.

In the case of this clonotype: It may be a read error: a sequence one base away is much more abundant. The chain joins TRBV28 to TRBJ2-1; 7 nucleotides align to TRBD2. V lost 2 bases and J lost 10; bases outside the gene matches: 5. Germline CDR1 and CDR2: MDHEN and SYDVKM. The length of the CDR3 is 13 residues. The DNA for the CDR3 is TGTGCCAGCAGTTTAGCGGGAGTCTTCGAGCAGTTCTTC. Amino acids: CASSLAGVFEQFF.

About this clonotype: At one end the junction does not follow the germline gene, possibly because of a read error. The V gene is TRBV6-5, the J gene TRBJ2-1; D perhaps matches TRBD2 (5 bases). The CDR3 has 17 residues. Germline-derived CDR1 and CDR2 are MNHEY and SVGAGI. CDR3 region: CASSYSWRASTYSEQFF. The CDR3 nucleotides read TGTGCCAGCAGTTACTCGTGGCGGGCCTCCACCTACAGTGAGCAGTTCTTC.

This clonotype was counted a few times. The chain employs TRBV3-1 and TRBJ2-4; D is uncertain. The CDR3 covers 12 residues. Germline assignment: CDR1 LGHDT and CDR2 YNNKEL (reference sequence). V lost 3 bases to trimming and J lost 2 bases, with 2 bases between them. The DNA for the CDR3 is TGTGCCAGCAGCCATTCCAAAAACATTCAGTACTTC. The encoded protein is CASSHSKNIQYF.

This clonotype was counted a few times. The J gene is TRBJ2-3, the V gene TRBV6-1; TRBD1 matches 10 bases. CDR1 is MNHNS, CDR2 SASEGT, per germline. The CDR3 is made up of 15 amino acids. The junction had 5 bases not matched to a gene; V was cut back by 3 bases and J by 5 bases. The CDR3 loop reads CASSERQGAIDTQYF. The CDR3 coding sequence is TGTGCCAGCAGTGAGAGACAGGGGGCTATAGATACGCAGTATTTT.

The chain joins TRBV5-1 to TRBJ2-7; D is uncertain. Looked up from germline, CDR1 is SGHRS and CDR2 is YFSETQ. With 2 bases removed from V and 1 base from J, the gap between germline ends came to 13 bases. This CDR3 region has 15 residues. The CDR3 is CASSFLRSPSYEQYF. The CDR3 nucleotides are TGCGCCAGCAGCTTCCTTAGGAGCCCGTCCTACGAGCAGTACTTC.

This chain joins TRBV4-2 and TRBJ1-1, with TRBD1 identical over 10 bases. From germline, CDR1 is LGHNA and CDR2 YNFKEQ. The CDR3 runs to 16 residues. Trimming removed 1 base from V and 5 bases from J; junction bases left unmatched: 7. CDR3 DNA: TGTGCCAGCAGCCAAGTCGGCGACAGGGGGCGAACTGAAGCTTTCTTT. The encoded protein is CASSQVGDRGRTEAFF.

There are a few counts of this clonotype. V gene TRBV7-9 combines with J gene TRBJ2-3; D uncertain. This CDR3 comprises 15 residues. Deletions cut 5 bases from V and 2 bases from J, with 14 bases between. The V gene's germline CDR1 is SEHNR and CDR2 FQNEAQ (reference sequence). CDR3 DNA sequence: TGTGCCAGCAGCCTCCGCTCTAGAGTCACAGATACGCAGTATTTT. It specifies CASSLRSRVTDTQYF.

This clonotype was seen a handful of times. V and J are TRBV29-1 and TRBJ2-3; no clear D gene. V lost 7 bases and J 0 bases, leaving 17 bases between the germline ends. The CDR3 consists of 15 residues. CDR1 is SQVTM and CDR2 is ANQGSEA in the germline V gene. CDR3 in amino acids: CSATLGSSSTDTQYF. CDR3 nucleotides: TGCAGCGCTACCTTGGGATCATCTAGCACAGATACGCAGTATTTT.

This clonotype was picked up a small number of times. V usage is TRBV7-9 and J usage is TRBJ2-3; maybe TRBD2 (6 bases). The V end was cut by 4 bases, the J end by 11 bases, with 13 bases between. This CDR3 spans 12 amino acids. The germline gives CDR1 SEHNR, CDR2 FQNEAQ (reference sequence). CDR3: CASSSLEGGQYF. DNA for the CDR3: TGTGCCAGCAGCTCCTTGGAGGGTGGGCAGTATTTT.

V is TRBV12-3 or TRBV12-4 and J is TRBJ2-1, with 9 bases aligning to TRBD1. There are 14 residues in the CDR3. Trimming at V came to 5 bases and at J to 10 bases, leaving 9 bases not matched to a gene. CDR3 in DNA: TGTGCCAGCAGTAGTCGGGACAGGGCCTACGAGCAGTTCTTC. Protein product: CASSSRDRAYEQFF.

This clonotype was counted only a few times. The V and J genes are TRBV20-1 and TRBJ2-3; 7 nucleotides match TRBD1. The CDR3 spans 15 residues. V shed 6 bases and J 0 bases; nucleotides not matched to a gene: 9. Germline V gene data show CDR1 as DFQATT and CDR2 as SNEGSKA (reference sequence). As DNA, the CDR3 is TGCAGTGCACTACAGGGGCGTAAGAGCACAGATACGCAGTATTTT. Translation gives CSALQGRKSTDTQYF.

This clonotype was seen a few times. The chain employs TRBV13 and TRBJ2-7, with D tentatively TRBD1 (7 bases). Germline values: CDR1 PRHDT, CDR2 FYEKMQ (reference sequence). Trimming removed 1 base from V and 1 base from J, with 14 bases in between. This CDR3 region has 16 residues. Here the CDR3 reads CASSLEEGAGSYEQYF. In DNA form, the CDR3 reads TGTGCCAGCAGCTTAGAGGAGGGGGCCGGTTCCTACGAGCAGTACTTC.

This clonotype has only a few counts. This sequence joins TRBV18 and TRBJ1-5, with D maybe TRBD1 (5 bases). Per germline, CDR1 KGHSH and CDR2 LQKENI. The CDR3 consists of 14 residues. V was trimmed by 0 bases and J by 3 bases, leaving 6 bases between them. CDR3 nucleotides: TGTGCCAGCTCACCACCAGGGGCCAATCAGCCCCAGCATTTT. This gives the protein CASSPPGANQPQHF.

There are many counts of this clonotype. The V and J genes are TRBV10-3 and TRBJ1-2; the D gene is possibly TRBD1 (5 bases). The V end was cut by 4 bases, the J end by 6 bases, with 15 bases between. CDR1 ENHRY and CDR2 SYGVKD come from the germline V gene. There are 14 residues in the CDR3. The CDR3 DNA reads TGTGCCATCAGTGGTGACGGGGCTTTCGATGGCTACACCTTC. Translating it yields CAISGDGAFDGYTF.

The CDR3 sequence: CSASDLPGQGSQPQHF. The CDR3 DNA follows: TGCAGTGCTAGTGATTTACCGGGACAGGGAAGTCAGCCCCAGCATTTT. The chain links TRBV20-1 to TRBJ1-5; TRBD1 agrees at 9 bases. The V gene end was trimmed by 3 bases and the J gene end by 6 bases; junction bases not matched to a gene: 12. The germline gives CDR1 DFQATT, CDR2 SNEGSKA (reference sequence). The CDR3 covers 16 residues.